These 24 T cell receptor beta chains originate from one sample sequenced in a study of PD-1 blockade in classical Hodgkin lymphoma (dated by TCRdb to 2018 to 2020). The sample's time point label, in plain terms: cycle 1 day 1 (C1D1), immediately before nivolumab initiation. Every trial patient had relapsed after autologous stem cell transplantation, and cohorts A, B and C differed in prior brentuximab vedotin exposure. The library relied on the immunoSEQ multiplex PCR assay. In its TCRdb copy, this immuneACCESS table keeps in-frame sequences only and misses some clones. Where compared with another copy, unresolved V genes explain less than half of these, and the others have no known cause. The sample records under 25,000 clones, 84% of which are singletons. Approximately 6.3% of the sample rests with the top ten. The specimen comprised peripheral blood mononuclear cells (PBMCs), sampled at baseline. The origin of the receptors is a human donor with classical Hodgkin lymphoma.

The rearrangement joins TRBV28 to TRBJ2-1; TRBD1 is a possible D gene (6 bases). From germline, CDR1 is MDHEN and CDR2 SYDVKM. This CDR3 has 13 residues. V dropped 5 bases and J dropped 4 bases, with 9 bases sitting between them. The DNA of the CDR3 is TGTGCCAGCAGTATCGGACAGTACAATGAGCAGTTCTTC. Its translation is CASSIGQYNEQFF.

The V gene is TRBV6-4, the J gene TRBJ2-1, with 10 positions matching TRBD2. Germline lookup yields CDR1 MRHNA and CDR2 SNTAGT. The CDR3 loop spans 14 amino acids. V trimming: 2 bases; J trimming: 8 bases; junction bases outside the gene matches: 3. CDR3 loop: CASSDGLAGDEQFF. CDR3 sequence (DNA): TGTGCCAGCAGTGACGGTCTAGCGGGGGATGAGCAGTTCTTC.

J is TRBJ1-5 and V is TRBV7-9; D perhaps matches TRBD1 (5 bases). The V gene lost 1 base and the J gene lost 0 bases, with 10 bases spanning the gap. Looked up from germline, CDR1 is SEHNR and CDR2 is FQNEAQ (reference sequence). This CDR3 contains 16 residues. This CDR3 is CASSLGGAYSNQPQHF. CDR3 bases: TGTGCCAGCAGCTTAGGAGGGGCCTATAGCAATCAGCCCCAGCATTTT.

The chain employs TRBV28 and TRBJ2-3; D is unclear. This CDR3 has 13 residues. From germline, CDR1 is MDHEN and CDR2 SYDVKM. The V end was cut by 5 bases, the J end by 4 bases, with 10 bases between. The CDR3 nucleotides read TGTGCCAGCAGTGAAGGCCGATCAGATACGCAGTATTTT. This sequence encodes CASSEGRSDTQYF.

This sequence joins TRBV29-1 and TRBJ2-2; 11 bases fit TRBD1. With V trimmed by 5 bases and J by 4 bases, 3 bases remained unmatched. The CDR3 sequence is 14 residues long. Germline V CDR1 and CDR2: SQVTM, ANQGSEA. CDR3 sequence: CSVPGTGGTGELFF. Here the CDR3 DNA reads TGCAGCGTTCCCGGGACAGGGGGCACCGGGGAGCTGTTTTTT.

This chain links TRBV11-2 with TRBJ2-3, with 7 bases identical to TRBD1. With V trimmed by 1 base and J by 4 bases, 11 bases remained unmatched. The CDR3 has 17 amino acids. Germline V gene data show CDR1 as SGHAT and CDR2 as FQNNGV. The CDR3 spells CASSLGPGERGPDTQYF. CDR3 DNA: TGTGCCAGCAGCTTAGGCCCCGGAGAGAGGGGGCCAGATACGCAGTATTTT.

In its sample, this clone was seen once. The CDR3 nucleotides read TGTGCCAGTGCAGGACAGGCTAACGCCGGGGAGCTGTTTTTT. This codes for CASAGQANAGELFF. The rearrangement links TRBV19 to TRBJ2-2; TRBD1 agrees at 7 bases. The ends lost 8 bases at V and 6 bases at J; junction bases unmatched: 9. CDR1 and CDR2 from the germline V gene are LNHDA and SQIVND (reference sequence). The CDR3 extends over 14 amino acids.

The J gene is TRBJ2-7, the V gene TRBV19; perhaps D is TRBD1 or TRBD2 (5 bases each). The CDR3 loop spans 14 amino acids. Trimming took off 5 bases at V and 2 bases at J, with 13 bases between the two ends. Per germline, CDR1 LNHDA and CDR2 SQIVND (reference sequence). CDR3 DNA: TGTGCCAGTAGTGTCACCAGGGACGCCTACGAGCAGTACTTC. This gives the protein CASSVTRDAYEQYF.

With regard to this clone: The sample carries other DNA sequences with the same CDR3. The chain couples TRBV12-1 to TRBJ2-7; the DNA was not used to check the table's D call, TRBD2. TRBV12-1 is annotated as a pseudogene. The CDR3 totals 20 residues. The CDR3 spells CASSFGGPPSGGAGSHEQYF. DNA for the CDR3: TGTGCCAGCAGCTTTGGGGGGCCGCCTAGCGGGGGGGCCGGGTCCCACGAGCAGTACTTC.

For the CDR3, the DNA is TGTGCCAGCAGCTTGGTTACCGGGACAGCCCACGAGCAGTACTTC. It codes for CASSLVTGTAHEQYF. This sequence joins TRBV5-4 and TRBJ2-7; 7 nucleotides match TRBD1. The ends lost 0 bases at V and 5 bases at J; junction bases unmatched: 8. This CDR3 contains 15 residues. The germline V gene has CDR1 SGHNT and CDR2 YYREEE (reference sequence).

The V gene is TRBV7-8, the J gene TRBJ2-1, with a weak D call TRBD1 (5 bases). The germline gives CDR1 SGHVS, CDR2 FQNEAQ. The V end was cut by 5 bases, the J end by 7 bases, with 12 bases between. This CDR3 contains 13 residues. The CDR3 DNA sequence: TGTGCCAGCAGCCCCGGAAGGGGAAATGAGCAGTTCTTC. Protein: CASSPGRGNEQFF.

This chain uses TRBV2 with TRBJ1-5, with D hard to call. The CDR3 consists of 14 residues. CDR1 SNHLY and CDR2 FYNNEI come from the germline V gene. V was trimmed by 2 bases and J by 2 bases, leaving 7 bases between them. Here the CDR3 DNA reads TGTGCCAGCAGTGAAAATCACGGCAATCAGCCCCAGCATTTT. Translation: CASSENHGNQPQHF. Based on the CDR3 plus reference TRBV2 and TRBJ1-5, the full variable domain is EPEVTQTPSHQVTQMGQEVILRCVPISNHLYFYWYRQILGQKVEFLVSFYNNEISEKSEIFDDQFSVERPDGSNFTLKIRSTKLEDSAMYFCASSENHGNQPQHFGDGTRLSIL.

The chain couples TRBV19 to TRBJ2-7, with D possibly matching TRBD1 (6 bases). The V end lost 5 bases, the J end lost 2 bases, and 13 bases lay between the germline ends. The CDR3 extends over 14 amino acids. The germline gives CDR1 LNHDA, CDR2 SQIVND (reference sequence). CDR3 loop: CASSSWGPTYEQYF. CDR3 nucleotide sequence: TGTGCCAGTAGTTCGTGGGGGCCCACCTACGAGCAGTACTTC.

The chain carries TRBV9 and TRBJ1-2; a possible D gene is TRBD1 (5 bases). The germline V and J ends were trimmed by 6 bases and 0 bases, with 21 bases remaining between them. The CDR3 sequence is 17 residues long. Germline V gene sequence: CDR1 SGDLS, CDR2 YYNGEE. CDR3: CASTRNSRDGTNYGYTF. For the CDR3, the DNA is TGTGCCAGCACCCGAAACTCCCGGGACGGTACTAACTATGGCTACACCTTC.

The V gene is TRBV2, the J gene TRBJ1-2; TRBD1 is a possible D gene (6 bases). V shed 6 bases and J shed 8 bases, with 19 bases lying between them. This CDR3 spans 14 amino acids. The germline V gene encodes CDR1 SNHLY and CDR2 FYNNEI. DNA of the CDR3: TGTGCCAGCAGGAGGGGGACTTTAGTAGAGGGCTACACCTTC. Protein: CASRRGTLVEGYTF.

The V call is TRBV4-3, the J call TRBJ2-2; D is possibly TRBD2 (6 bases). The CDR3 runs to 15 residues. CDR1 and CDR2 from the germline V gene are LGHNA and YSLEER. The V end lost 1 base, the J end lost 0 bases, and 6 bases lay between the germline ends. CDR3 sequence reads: CASSQGGANTGELFF. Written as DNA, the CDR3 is TGCGCCAGCAGCCAAGGCGGGGCGAACACCGGGGAGCTGTTTTTT.

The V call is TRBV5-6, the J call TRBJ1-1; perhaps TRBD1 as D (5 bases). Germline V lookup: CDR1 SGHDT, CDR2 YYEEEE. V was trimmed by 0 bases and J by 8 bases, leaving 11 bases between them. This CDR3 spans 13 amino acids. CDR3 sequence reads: CASSLEGRAEAFF. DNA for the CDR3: TGTGCCAGCAGCTTGGAGGGCAGGGCAGAAGCTTTCTTT.

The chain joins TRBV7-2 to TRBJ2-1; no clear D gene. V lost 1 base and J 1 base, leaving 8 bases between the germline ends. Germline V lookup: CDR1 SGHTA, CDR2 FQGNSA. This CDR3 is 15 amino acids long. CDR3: CASSLGVGSYNEQFF. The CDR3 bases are TGTGCCAGCAGCTTAGGGGTAGGGTCCTACAATGAGCAGTTCTTC.

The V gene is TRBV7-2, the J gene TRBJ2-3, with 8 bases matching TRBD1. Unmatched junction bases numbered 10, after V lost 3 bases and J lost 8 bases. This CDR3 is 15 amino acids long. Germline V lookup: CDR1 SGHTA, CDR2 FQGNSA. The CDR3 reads CASSFTGGISGTQYF. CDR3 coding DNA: TGTGCCAGCAGCTTTACAGGGGGTATTTCGGGTACGCAGTATTTT.

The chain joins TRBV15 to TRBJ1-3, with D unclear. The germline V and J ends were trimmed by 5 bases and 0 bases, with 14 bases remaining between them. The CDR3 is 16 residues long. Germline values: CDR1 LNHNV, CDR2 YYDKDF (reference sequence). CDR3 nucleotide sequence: TGTGCCACCAGCGGAGGGCACGGCCGCTCTGGAAACACCATATATTTT. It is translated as CATSGGHGRSGNTIYF.

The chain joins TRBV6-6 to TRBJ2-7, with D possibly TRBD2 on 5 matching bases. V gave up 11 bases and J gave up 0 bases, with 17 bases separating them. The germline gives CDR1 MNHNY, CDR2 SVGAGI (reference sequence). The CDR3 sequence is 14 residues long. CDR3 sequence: CASKRDPSSYEQYF. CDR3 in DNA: TGTGCCTCAAAGAGGGATCCGAGCTCCTACGAGCAGTACTTC.

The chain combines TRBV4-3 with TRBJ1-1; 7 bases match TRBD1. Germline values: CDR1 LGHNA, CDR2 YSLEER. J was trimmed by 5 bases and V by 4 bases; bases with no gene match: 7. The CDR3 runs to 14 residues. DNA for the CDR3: TGCGCCAGCAGCCCCGGCAGGGGGAGTACTGAAGCTTTCTTT. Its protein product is CASSPGRGSTEAFF.

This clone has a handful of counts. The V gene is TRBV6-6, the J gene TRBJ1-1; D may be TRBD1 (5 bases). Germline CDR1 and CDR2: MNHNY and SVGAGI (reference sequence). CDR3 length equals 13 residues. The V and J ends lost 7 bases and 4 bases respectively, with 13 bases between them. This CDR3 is CASMGGGGTEAFF. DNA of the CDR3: TGTGCCAGCATGGGGGGAGGCGGCACTGAAGCTTTCTTT.

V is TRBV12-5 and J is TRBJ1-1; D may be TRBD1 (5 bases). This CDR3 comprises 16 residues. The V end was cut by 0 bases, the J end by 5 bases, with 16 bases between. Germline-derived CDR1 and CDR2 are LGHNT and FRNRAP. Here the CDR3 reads CASGLVFDRGPTEAFF. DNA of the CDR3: TGTGCTAGTGGTTTGGTCTTCGACAGAGGCCCAACTGAAGCTTTCTTT.